These 5 T cell receptor beta chains came from one sample sequenced in a study of OX40 agonist ivuxolimab in advanced cancers. Here immunoSEQ multiplex PCR was the method, and the copy in TCRdb shows in-frame clones only, minus some. The sample has about 66,000 clones; about 91% are singletons. The source material was CD4+ or CD8+ T cells sorted from blood, sampled in a trial of the OX40 agonist ivuxolimab. The origin of the receptors is an adult with an advanced solid tumor such as melanoma, head and neck, liver or kidney cancer.

The chain combines TRBV25-1 with TRBJ2-5, with D possibly being TRBD1 or TRBD2 (6 bases each). CDR3 size: 16 residues. V lost 1 base, J lost 2 bases, and 14 bases lay in between. Germline lookup yields CDR1 MGHDK and CDR2 SYGVNS. The DNA for the CDR3 is TGTGCCAGCAGTGAATTAGGGGGAGGACAACAAGAGACCCAGTACTTC. This gives the protein CASSELGGGQQETQYF.

The chain has TRBV27 and TRBJ1-1; the match to TRBD1 covers 10 bases. The CDR3 runs 14 residues. V dropped 2 bases and J dropped 11; count of bases not matched to a gene: 8. Germline lookup yields CDR1 MNHEY and CDR2 SMNVEV (reference sequence). CDR3 in amino acids: CASSLRQGAPPAFF. The DNA for the CDR3 is TGTGCCAGCAGTTTACGACAGGGGGCGCCGCCCGCTTTCTTT.

The CDR3 here is CASSPDSNSNQPQHF. Here the CDR3 DNA reads TGTGCCAGCAGCCCGGACAGTAATAGCAATCAGCCCCAGCATTTT. V is TRBV7-6 and J is TRBJ1-5; D is possibly TRBD1 (6 bases). CDR3 length equals 15 residues. Germline assignment: CDR1 SGHVS and CDR2 FNYEAQ. Trimming removed 5 bases at V and 0 bases at J, with 11 bases between.

The chain carries TRBV15 and TRBJ1-5; unclear D gene. In germline, CDR1 is LNHNV, CDR2 YYDKDF (reference sequence). The length of the CDR3 is 13 residues. V dropped 2 bases and J dropped 4 bases, with 6 bases sitting between them. This CDR3 reads CATSRLQNQPQHF. The DNA for the CDR3 is TGTGCCACCAGCAGACTACAGAATCAGCCCCAGCATTTT.

The chain combines TRBV7-9 with TRBJ1-1; no firm D call. Germline loops: CDR1 SEHNR, CDR2 FQNEAQ (reference sequence). V was cut by 4 bases and J by 2 bases, with 11 bases left in between. This CDR3 spans 14 amino acids. Written as DNA, the CDR3 is TGTGCCAGCAGCTCAGGAAGGGTCAACACTGAAGCTTTCTTT. Its translation is CASSSGRVNTEAFF.